The clone carrying this T cell receptor (beta chain) has more than one count but fewer than ten. The antigen remains unidentified. No fewer than 5.5 micrograms of total RNA were isolated from every sample. These data originate in a study of blood T cells in healthy people across ages. Study-wide results and caveats: The donors' CMV status was not determined, possibly confounding changes in expanded clonotypes. Significant beta diversity loss was already apparent by age approximately 36, declining roughly linearly.

The use of a sample-barcoded 5' primer and a J-beta primer mix characterized a second PCR of about 7 to 12 cycles. From each sample, at least 2.5 million paired-end reads containing CDR3 were obtained. TCRdb analysed the 5' RACE reads with MiXCR anew, one entry per CDR3 protein. The data hold 1.5 million to 2 million distinct CDR3 sequences, with 25% to 30% observed a single time. Trimming pared 1 base from V and 5 bases from J, leaving 12 bases between. The CDR3 length is 14 residues. The germline V gene encodes CDR1 SGHTA and CDR2 FQGNSA. V usage is TRBV7-2 and J usage is TRBJ2-7, with D perhaps matching TRBD2 (5 bases). This TCR was sampled from a woman in her thirties in good health. Sequenced sample: blood. The CDR3 DNA is TGTGCCAGCAGCTTAGTGTTCGGGGAGAACGAGCAGTACTTC. Protein: CASSLVFGENEQYF.